These 17 T cell receptor beta chains came from one sample sequenced in a study of shared clonotypes between healthy human individuals. Assay: immunoSEQ multiplex PCR; the TCRdb copy retains only in-frame clones and omits some. The sample includes roughly 2.2 million clones, approximately 90% seen only once; the top ten take around 0.35%. Sequenced: naive CD4+ T cells from PBMCs. Stated subset: CD45RA+ positively selected. The receptors were sampled from a man aged 18-30 years in good health. Some clones in this sample may be carry-over from other donors' samples.

The V call is TRBV6-6, the J call TRBJ1-1, with D unresolved. This CDR3 is 13 amino acids long. Germline CDR1 and CDR2: MNHNY and SVGAGI (reference sequence). Deletions cut 3 bases from V and 4 bases from J, with 9 bases between. CDR3 nucleotide sequence: TGTGCCAGCAGTTATGCTTGGGGCACTGAAGCTTTCTTT. The encoded protein is CASSYAWGTEAFF.

The V call is TRBV6-5, the J call TRBJ2-7; D not certain. The CDR3 extends over 16 amino acids. Trimming pared 0 bases from V and 6 bases from J, leaving 18 bases between. The germline CDR1 and CDR2 sequences are MNHEY and SVGAGI. The CDR3 region is CASSYSIGSTNVEQYF. The CDR3 DNA reads TGTGCCAGCAGTTACTCGATCGGCAGTACCAATGTCGAGCAGTACTTC.

This chain uses TRBV5-1 with TRBJ2-1; 7 bases are a match to TRBD2. Germline V lookup: CDR1 SGHRS, CDR2 YFSETQ. The trim removed 4 bases at V and 6 bases at J, leaving 4 bases unmatched. The CDR3 loop spans 13 amino acids. CDR3 sequence: CASSASGANEQFF. The CDR3 region has the DNA TGCGCCAGCAGCGCCAGCGGGGCCAATGAGCAGTTCTTC.

This clone was counted between two and nine times. The chain is built from TRBV30 and TRBJ1-1; 10 bases match TRBD1. Germline loops: CDR1 GTSNPN, CDR2 SVGIG (reference sequence). This CDR3 is built from 12 residues. J was trimmed by 3 bases and V by 8 bases; bases with no gene match: 3. The CDR3 DNA reads TGTGCCAGCGGACAGGGGGACACTGAAGCTTTCTTT. Translation: CASGQGDTEAFF.

CDR3: CASSQGQLSTDTQYF. The CDR3 bases are TGCGCCAGCAGCCAAGGGCAGTTGAGCACAGATACGCAGTATTTT. This chain links TRBV4-1 with TRBJ2-3; D remains ambiguous. Germline V gives CDR1 MGHRA, CDR2 YSYEKL. The CDR3 sequence is 15 residues long. Trimming took 1 base from V and 0 from J, leaving 8 bases between them.

The chain has TRBV19 and TRBJ2-7; 8 bases line up with TRBD1. Germline trimming cut 9 bases from V and 1 base from J; bases unmatched to any gene: 11. The CDR3 has 15 amino acids. Germline values: CDR1 LNHDA, CDR2 SQIVND (reference sequence). CDR3 nucleotide sequence: TGTGCCAGGGCGCTAAAGGGACAGGTATCCTACGAGCAGTACTTC. Its protein is CARALKGQVSYEQYF.

The chain couples TRBV27 to TRBJ2-2, with D perhaps TRBD1 or TRBD2 (5 bases each). The V and J ends lost 3 bases and 3 bases respectively, with 14 bases between them. The CDR3 runs 16 residues. CDR1 and CDR2 from the germline V gene are MNHEY and SMNVEV (reference sequence). The DNA of the CDR3 is TGTGCCAGCAGTTTGCTCTCCAGGGAGCACACCGGGGAGCTGTTTTTT. This gives the protein CASSLLSREHTGELFF.

The chain links TRBV2 to TRBJ2-1, with D perhaps assigned TRBD1 or TRBD2 (5 bases each). The CDR3 is 14 amino acids. The germline gives CDR1 SNHLY, CDR2 FYNNEI. Trimming pared 3 bases from V and 4 bases from J, leaving 10 bases between. For the CDR3, the DNA is TGTGCCAGCAGTGAGGGGACGCCGTACAATGAGCAGTTCTTC. Translated, it gives CASSEGTPYNEQFF.

The chain employs TRBV29-1 and TRBJ2-5; D is undetermined. The CDR3 is made up of 10 amino acids. V was trimmed by 5 bases and J by 4 bases, leaving 5 bases between them. Germline loops: CDR1 SQVTM, CDR2 ANQGSEA. The CDR3 here is CSVRRETQYF. CDR3 nucleotide sequence: TGCAGCGTTCGACGAGAGACCCAGTACTTC.

The chain has TRBV6-6 and TRBJ2-7; the match to TRBD1 covers 7 bases. Germline V gene data show CDR1 as MNHNY and CDR2 as SVGAGI (reference sequence). The trim removed 6 bases at V and 5 bases at J, leaving 7 bases unmatched. The CDR3 extends over 13 amino acids. The CDR3 DNA sequence: TGTGCCAGCAGGACCGGGACAGTCCACGAGCAGTACTTC. It codes for CASRTGTVHEQYF.

This chain joins TRBV5-6 and TRBJ2-5; D is perhaps TRBD1 or TRBD2 (5 bases each). V shed 2 bases and J shed 3 bases, with 17 bases lying between them. The CDR3 is 16 residues long. In germline, CDR1 is SGHDT, CDR2 YYEEEE. The CDR3 DNA sequence: TGTGCCAGCAGCTTCCGGGACGTTGTGTCCAAAGAGACCCAGTACTTC. It codes for CASSFRDVVSKETQYF.

This chain links TRBV9 with TRBJ1-5; D not certain. CDR3 length: 14 amino acids. Germline CDR1 is SGDLS and CDR2 is YYNGEE. Deletions cut 4 bases from V and 4 bases from J, with 12 bases between. The CDR3 is CASSTNAANQPQHF. As DNA, the CDR3 is TGTGCCAGCAGCACAAATGCAGCAAATCAGCCCCAGCATTTT. Full variable domain (outside the CDR3, taken from reference TRBV9 and TRBJ1-5): DSGVTQTPKHLITATGQRVTLRCSPRSGDLSVYWYQQSLDQGLQFLIQYYNGEERAKGNILERFSAQQFPDLHSELNLSSLELGDSALYFCASSTNAANQPQHFGDGTRLSIL.

The chain joins TRBV7-2 to TRBJ2-7; 7 bases match TRBD2. The V gene end was trimmed by 4 bases and the J gene end by 2 bases; junction bases not matched to a gene: 11. The length of the CDR3 is 16 residues. Germline values: CDR1 SGHTA, CDR2 FQGNSA. The CDR3 spells CASSSGLGGGAYEQYF. In DNA form, the CDR3 reads TGTGCCAGCAGCTCAGGCCTGGGCGGGGGAGCCTACGAGCAGTACTTC. Combining the CDR3 with reference TRBV7-2 and TRBJ2-7 gives the whole variable domain GAGVSQSPSNKVTEKGKDVELRCDPISGHTALYWYRQSLGQGLEFLIYFQGNSAPDKSGLPSDRFSAERTGGSVSTLTIQRTQQEDSAVYLCASSSGLGGGAYEQYFGPGTRLTVT.

This chain joins TRBV4-3 and TRBJ1-4; TRBD1 aligns across 10 bases. J was trimmed by 6 bases and V by 4 bases; bases with no gene match: 11. The CDR3 runs 17 residues. The germline CDR1 and CDR2 sequences are LGHNA and YSLEER. The CDR3 DNA is TGCGCCAGCAGCCGCCTACTTACCGGGACAGGGGATGAAAAACTGTTTTTT. This sequence encodes CASSRLLTGTGDEKLFF.

V gene TRBV29-1 combines with J gene TRBJ2-7; TRBD1 aligns across 10 bases. J gave up 3 bases and V 4 bases, and 9 bases lay outside the gene matches. CDR1 and CDR2 from the germline V gene are SQVTM and ANQGSEA. The CDR3 extends over 15 amino acids. CDR3 coding DNA: TGCAGCGTTGGGGGTCGGGGACAGGGGTACTACGAGCAGTACTTC. Its translation is CSVGGRGQGYYEQYF.

The chain employs TRBV4-1 and TRBJ2-4; maybe TRBD1 (6 bases). The germline V and J ends were trimmed by 0 bases and 0 bases, with 15 bases remaining between them. Per the germline V gene, CDR1 is MGHRA and CDR2 is YSYEKL. The CDR3 loop spans 18 amino acids. The CDR3 sequence: CASSQDPVWGQAKNIQYF. In DNA form, the CDR3 reads TGCGCCAGCAGCCAAGATCCCGTCTGGGGACAAGCCAAAAACATTCAGTACTTC.

This clone came up once. The chain has TRBV5-4 and TRBJ1-1; 7 bases match TRBD1. The ends lost 3 bases at V and 4 bases at J; junction bases unmatched: 6. This CDR3 has 14 residues. Germline CDR1 is SGHNT and CDR2 is YYREEE (reference sequence). CDR3: CASSSYRGPTEAFF. The CDR3 DNA sequence: TGTGCCAGCAGCTCATACAGGGGTCCCACTGAAGCTTTCTTT.